The text below deals with one TCR beta chain. The target antigen is unknown. The entry originates in a study of post-analysis software for immune sequencing data. Overall study findings and caveats: Compared with controls, patients had more of about 5 TRBV segments, including TRBV5-6, TRBV5-1 and TRBV20-1.

Trimming took off 4 bases at V and 3 bases at J, with 13 bases between the two ends. Germline assignment: CDR1 MNHEY and CDR2 SMNVEV (reference sequence). This CDR3 comprises 14 residues. Included in the TCR beta cDNA libraries were unique molecular identifiers. Each CDR3 protein gets one entry after TCRdb re-called the PCR reads with MiXCR. The table lists approximately 360,000 distinct CDR3 sequences, around 33% of them singletons. The chain carries TRBV27 and TRBJ2-7; D remains unclear. This TCR was sampled from a girl aged 10 to 17 with multiple sclerosis. Specimen: blood. The CDR3 reads CASSYGPLNYEQYF. The CDR3 nucleotides are TGTGCCAGCAGTTACGGTCCGCTCAACTACGAGCAGTACTTC.